The clone carrying this T cell receptor (beta chain) was detected many times. This sample was included in a study of T cells after yellow fever vaccination. TCRdb ran MiXCR on the 5' RACE reads and lists one entry per CDR3 protein. The sample records some 160,000 distinct CDR3 sequences, about 7% being singletons. This specimen consisted of CD4+ T cells sorted from PBMCs, obtained about 5 days after the first yellow fever vaccination. The TCR comes from a young man who received the YFV17D yellow fever vaccine.

The CDR3 DNA sequence: TGTGCCAGCAGCGCCTCAGGGGGCGCGTACACTGAAGCTTTCTTT. Protein: CASSASGGAYTEAFF. The chain recombines TRBV7-3 with TRBJ1-1; 8 positions match TRBD1. The V gene end was trimmed by 5 bases and the J gene end by 3 bases; junction bases not matched to a gene: 8. This CDR3 contains 15 residues. The germline gives CDR1 SGHTA, CDR2 FQGTGA.